Listed here are 30 T cell receptor beta chains from one sample, sequenced in a study of graft-versus-host responses after intestinal transplantation. No cognate antigen is known for these TCRs. TCRdb's copy holds only in-frame clones and misses some; the assay was immunoSEQ multiplex PCR. The sample has some 110,000 clones, around nine tenths seen once; the top ten hold about 0.2%. Specimen: unstimulated CD4+ T cells sorted from spleen or lymph node cells, collected before transplant. Receptor source: a human donor who was the organ donor for an intestinal transplant.

The CDR3 region has the DNA TGTGCCAGCAGCCTGAGGGAGGGCGCCTACGAGCAGTACTTC. This encodes CASSLREGAYEQYF. The chain couples TRBV7-2 to TRBJ2-7; 7 bases align to TRBD2. Germline V gene data show CDR1 as SGHTA and CDR2 as FQGNSA. CDR3 length: 14 residues. V dropped 5 bases and J dropped 2; count of bases not matched to a gene: 6.

The J gene is TRBJ2-5, the V gene TRBV18; 9 bases fit TRBD2. Germline-derived CDR1 and CDR2 are KGHSH and LQKENI. The trim removed 6 bases at V and 4 bases at J, leaving 15 bases unmatched. The CDR3 runs 17 residues. As DNA, the CDR3 is TGTGCCAGCTCTTCAGTGCGGAAAGCGGGAGGAGGAGAGACCCAGTACTTC. This translates into CASSSVRKAGGGETQYF.

This chain joins TRBV2 and TRBJ2-5; 8 nucleotides match TRBD1. The V segment lost 6 bases and the J segment 6 bases; nucleotides outside the gene matches: 9. From germline, CDR1 is SNHLY and CDR2 FYNNEI. This CDR3 comprises 14 residues. The DNA for the CDR3 is TGTGCCAGCAGCCCGGGACAGGCTAGCCAGACCCAGTACTTC. It encodes CASSPGQASQTQYF.

The CDR3 DNA reads TGTGCCAGCAGCGGCCCTAAGGGGGGGGATAAGGGCTCCTATAATTCACCCCTCCACTTT. Protein: CASSGPKGGDKGSYNSPLHF. The chain carries TRBV9 and TRBJ1-6; tentatively, D is TRBD1 (6 bases). There are 20 residues in the CDR3. Trimming removed 3 bases at V and 0 bases at J, with 22 bases between. Germline values: CDR1 SGDLS, CDR2 YYNGEE.

The genes are TRBV6-1 and TRBJ1-2, with D unclear. CDR1 and CDR2 (germline): MNHNS, SASEGT. The CDR3 consists of 10 residues. The germline V and J ends were trimmed by 7 bases and 4 bases, with 4 bases remaining between them. The CDR3 bases are TGTGCCAGCAACCGCTATGGCTACACCTTC. This gives the protein CASNRYGYTF.

This clone was seen just once. The V gene is TRBV27, the J gene TRBJ2-5; no firm D call. This CDR3 comprises 12 residues. CDR1 and CDR2 (germline): MNHEY, SMNVEV (reference sequence). Trimming removed 10 bases from V and 3 bases from J, with 12 bases in between. The CDR3 sequence: CAIKKFEETQYF. The CDR3 nucleotides are TGTGCCATTAAGAAGTTCGAAGAGACCCAGTACTTC.

The CDR3 DNA follows: TGTGCCAGCACTTCCTCCGGGACGGTAGTTGGCTACACCTTC. It is translated as CASTSSGTVVGYTF. The chain is built from TRBV28 and TRBJ1-2; D possibly corresponds to TRBD1 (5 bases). The germline gives CDR1 MDHEN, CDR2 SYDVKM. CDR3 length: 14 residues. Trimming took 7 bases from V and 7 from J, leaving 19 bases between them.

The chain links TRBV5-1 to TRBJ1-3; 8 bases line up with TRBD1. CDR3 length equals 14 residues. V gave up 4 bases and J gave up 3 bases; unmatched junction bases: 3. Germline CDR1 reads SGHRS; CDR2 reads YFSETQ. The CDR3 reads CASSPTGDGNTIYF. CDR3 bases: TGCGCCAGCAGCCCGACAGGGGATGGAAACACCATATATTTT.

The V and J genes are TRBV19 and TRBJ1-1; 7 bases fit TRBD1. The CDR3 spans 15 residues. Germline assignment: CDR1 LNHDA and CDR2 SQIVND (reference sequence). Unmatched junction bases numbered 5, after V lost 3 bases and J lost 1 base. The CDR3 loop is CASSIQRTGNTEAFF. CDR3 DNA sequence: TGTGCCAGTAGTATCCAAAGGACAGGGAACACTGAAGCTTTCTTT.

The chain couples TRBV6-6 to TRBJ1-5; possible D gene TRBD1, 6 bases. The CDR3 totals 15 residues. V shed 5 bases and J shed 7 bases, with 18 bases lying between them. Per the germline V gene, CDR1 is MNHNY and CDR2 is SVGAGI (reference sequence). The CDR3 sequence is CASSPLGAGRQPQHF. The CDR3 coding sequence is TGTGCCAGCAGTCCCCTGGGGGCAGGGCGCCAGCCCCAGCATTTT.

The chain is built from TRBV10-1 and TRBJ1-5, with D uncertain. The ends were cut back, 2 bases at V and 4 bases at J, with 12 bases in the middle. Germline-derived CDR1 and CDR2 are WNHNN and SYGVQD (reference sequence). This CDR3 comprises 15 residues. The CDR3 DNA sequence: TGCGCCAGCAGTGAGAAGGGCCACCCAAATCAGCCCCAGCATTTT. Translation gives CASSEKGHPNQPQHF.

The chain links TRBV10-2 to TRBJ2-3, with D uncertain. Trimming shortened V by 4 bases and J by 1 base, and 9 bases separated the two germline ends. The CDR3 runs 14 residues. Germline CDR1 is WSHSY and CDR2 is SAAADI. The CDR3 here is CASSVGWGTDTQYF. CDR3 nucleotide sequence: TGCGCCAGCAGTGTAGGGTGGGGCACAGATACGCAGTATTTT.

The CDR3 here is CAISGTGGTGELFF. In nucleotides, the CDR3 is TGTGCCATCTCGGGGACAGGAGGAACCGGGGAGCTGTTTTTT. J is TRBJ2-2 and V is TRBV10-3, with 8 bases fitting TRBD1. Germline lookup yields CDR1 ENHRY and CDR2 SYGVKD. V shed 8 bases and J 5 bases; nucleotides not matched to a gene: 7. The CDR3 is 14 residues long.

This chain joins TRBV10-1 and TRBJ2-2, with D possibly TRBD1 on 5 matching bases. Germline CDR1 is WNHNN and CDR2 is SYGVQD (reference sequence). CDR3 length equals 13 residues. The V end was cut by 8 bases, the J end by 2 bases, with 9 bases between. CDR3 loop: CASEDRNTGELFF. The CDR3 bases are TGCGCCAGCGAAGACAGAAACACCGGGGAGCTGTTTTTT.

The J gene is TRBJ2-5, the V gene TRBV2, with a tentative D call TRBD1 (5 bases). This CDR3 has 12 amino acids. Germline CDR1 is SNHLY and CDR2 is FYNNEI. V was pared by 8 bases and J by 7 bases, with 14 bases between. The CDR3 region is CASAPQGATQYF. The DNA of the CDR3 is TGTGCCAGCGCACCCCAGGGTGCGACCCAGTACTTC.

The chain carries TRBV7-9 and TRBJ2-4; 10 nucleotides align to TRBD2. With 7 bases clipped from V and 2 bases from J, the junction kept 11 bases outside the gene matches. This CDR3 comprises 17 residues. Germline V gene lookup returns CDR1 SEHNR and CDR2 FQNEAQ (reference sequence). CDR3 DNA: TGTGCCAGCACGGCGTCTAGCGGGAGTGTCTCCAAAAACATTCAGTACTTC. Residues: CASTASSGSVSKNIQYF.

This chain connects TRBV6-6 to TRBJ1-1; tentative D call: TRBD1 (5 bases). V dropped 9 bases and J dropped 2 bases, with 13 bases sitting between them. This CDR3 contains 13 residues. The germline V gene has CDR1 MNHNY and CDR2 SVGAGI (reference sequence). CDR3 bases: TGTGCCAGTCATAGGGGCCCCAACACTGAAGCTTTCTTT. It translates to CASHRGPNTEAFF.

The genes are TRBV4-1 and TRBJ1-2, with TRBD1 as a possible D gene (6 bases). With 1 base removed from V and 4 bases from J, the gap between germline ends came to 22 bases. This CDR3 has 18 amino acids. From germline, CDR1 is MGHRA and CDR2 YSYEKL. The CDR3 loop reads CASSQGALQGPLGYGYTF. CDR3 coding DNA: TGCGCCAGCAGCCAAGGGGCACTACAGGGACCTCTCGGCTATGGCTACACCTTC.

This clone was seen only a few times. The V call is TRBV6-6, the J call TRBJ2-5, with D uncertain. V gave up 0 bases and J gave up 6 bases, with 8 bases separating them. The CDR3 is 13 amino acids. CDR1 is MNHNY, CDR2 SVGAGI, per germline (reference sequence). CDR3 amino acids: CASSYSISKTQYF. CDR3 DNA sequence: TGTGCCAGCAGTTACTCGATCAGTAAGACCCAGTACTTC.

The V and J genes are TRBV28 and TRBJ2-7; D might be TRBD1 (5 bases). V was trimmed by 1 base and J by 5 bases, leaving 21 bases between them. CDR3 length equals 17 residues. Germline V CDR1 and CDR2: MDHEN, SYDVKM. CDR3 protein: CASSLSPWGRNQNEQYF. The DNA for the CDR3 is TGTGCCAGCAGTTTATCCCCATGGGGCAGGAACCAAAACGAGCAGTACTTC.

About this clone itself: Mismatch with germline at one junction end may stem from a read error. The chain links TRBV30 to TRBJ2-7; D is undetermined. The CDR3 totals 16 residues. From germline, CDR1 is GTSNPN and CDR2 SVGIG (reference sequence). CDR3 coding DNA: TGTGCCTGGAGTGTAGGTCTCGGCGGCCTTAGCCGACGACCCTCCTTT. Residues: CAWSVGLGGLSRRPSF.

CDR3 nucleotide sequence: TGTGCCAGCAGTGTCCCCTGGTCCAATGAGCAGTTCTTC. As protein: CASSVPWSNEQFF. V is TRBV2 and J is TRBJ2-1; D is unresolved. CDR1 and CDR2 (germline): SNHLY, FYNNEI. Trimming took 4 bases from V and 6 from J, leaving 10 bases between them. The CDR3 is 13 amino acids. The full variable domain, completed using reference TRBV2 and TRBJ2-1, is EPEVTQTPSHQVTQMGQEVILRCVPISNHLYFYWYRQILGQKVEFLVSFYNNEISEKSEIFDDQFSVERPDGSNFTLKIRSTKLEDSAMYFCASSVPWSNEQFFGPGTRLTVL.

Details on this clone: The same CDR3 can be traced to other DNA sequences in this sample. The chain joins TRBV19 to TRBJ2-5; no definite D call. This CDR3 has 13 amino acids. Per the germline V gene, CDR1 is LNHDA and CDR2 is SQIVND (reference sequence). V lost 1 base and J 2 bases, leaving 5 bases between the germline ends. The CDR3 loop is CASSIGGQETQYF. The CDR3 region has the DNA TGTGCCAGTAGTATAGGGGGACAAGAGACCCAGTACTTC.

This clone was counted only a few times. V is TRBV7-2 and J is TRBJ2-1, with D possibly TRBD1 on 7 matching bases. The CDR3 is made up of 14 amino acids. Trimming took 5 bases from V and 5 from J, leaving 13 bases between them. Germline V gene sequence: CDR1 SGHTA, CDR2 FQGNSA. CDR3 amino acids: CASSASRGDNEQFF. The CDR3 DNA is TGTGCCAGCAGCGCAAGCAGGGGGGACAATGAGCAGTTCTTC.

In the case of this clone: Other DNA sequences from this sample encode an identical CDR3 as well. The rearrangement uses TRBV28 and TRBJ2-6, with D tentatively TRBD2 (5 bases). This CDR3 has 16 residues. Germline CDR1 and CDR2: MDHEN and SYDVKM. V gave up 4 bases and J gave up 0 bases, with 10 bases separating them. In DNA form, the CDR3 reads TGTGCCAGCAGTTCCCCTGGGAGCTCTGGGGCCAACGTCCTGACTTTC. It codes for CASSSPGSSGANVLTF. The full variable domain, its missing parts supplied by reference TRBV28 and TRBJ2-6, is DVKVTQSSRYLVKRTGEKVFLECVQDMDHENMFWYRQDPGLGLRLIYFSYDVKMKEKGDIPEGYSVSREKKERFSLILESASTNQTSMYLCASSSPGSSGANVLTFGAGSRLTVL.

J is TRBJ2-5 and V is TRBV21-1; no check of the table's D call, TRBD2, against the DNA was made. TRBV21-1 is a pseudogene locus. CDR3 length: 13 amino acids. The CDR3 sequence: CASRSQGRREQYF. CDR3 coding DNA: TGTGCCAGCCGAAGCCAAGGGAGAAGGGAGCAGTACTTC.

This chain links TRBV5-1 with TRBJ1-3, with unresolved D. Trimming removed 0 bases from V and 2 bases from J, with 6 bases in between. Germline V lookup: CDR1 SGHRS, CDR2 YFSETQ. The CDR3 extends over 14 amino acids. The CDR3 is CASSLEQPGNTIYF. For the CDR3, the DNA is TGCGCCAGCAGCTTGGAACAGCCTGGAAACACCATATATTTT.

V usage is TRBV2 and J usage is TRBJ1-2, with 10 nucleotides matching TRBD1. The CDR3 is 16 residues long. J was trimmed by 4 bases and V by 3 bases; bases with no gene match: 8. The germline gives CDR1 SNHLY, CDR2 FYNNEI. The CDR3 is CASSDRTGGPSYGYTF. The CDR3 bases are TGTGCCAGCAGTGACCGGACAGGGGGGCCGAGCTATGGCTACACCTTC.

This chain connects TRBV30 to TRBJ1-4, with 8 positions matching TRBD1. Germline loops: CDR1 GTSNPN, CDR2 SVGIG (reference sequence). V trimming: 0 bases; J trimming: 6 bases; junction bases outside the gene matches: 3. The CDR3 is made up of 14 amino acids. The CDR3 sequence: CAWSVQGGHEKLFF. CDR3 nucleotide sequence: TGTGCCTGGAGTGTACAGGGGGGTCATGAAAAACTGTTTTTT.

The chain combines TRBV11-2 with TRBJ1-5; D is perhaps TRBD1 (6 bases). Trimming stripped 2 bases from V and 0 bases from J, with 11 bases between. Germline CDR1 SGHAT, CDR2 FQNNGV. This CDR3 is 16 amino acids long. DNA for the CDR3: TGTGCCAGCAGCTTACGTTCAGGGGATAGCAATCAGCCCCAGCATTTT. Its translation is CASSLRSGDSNQPQHF.